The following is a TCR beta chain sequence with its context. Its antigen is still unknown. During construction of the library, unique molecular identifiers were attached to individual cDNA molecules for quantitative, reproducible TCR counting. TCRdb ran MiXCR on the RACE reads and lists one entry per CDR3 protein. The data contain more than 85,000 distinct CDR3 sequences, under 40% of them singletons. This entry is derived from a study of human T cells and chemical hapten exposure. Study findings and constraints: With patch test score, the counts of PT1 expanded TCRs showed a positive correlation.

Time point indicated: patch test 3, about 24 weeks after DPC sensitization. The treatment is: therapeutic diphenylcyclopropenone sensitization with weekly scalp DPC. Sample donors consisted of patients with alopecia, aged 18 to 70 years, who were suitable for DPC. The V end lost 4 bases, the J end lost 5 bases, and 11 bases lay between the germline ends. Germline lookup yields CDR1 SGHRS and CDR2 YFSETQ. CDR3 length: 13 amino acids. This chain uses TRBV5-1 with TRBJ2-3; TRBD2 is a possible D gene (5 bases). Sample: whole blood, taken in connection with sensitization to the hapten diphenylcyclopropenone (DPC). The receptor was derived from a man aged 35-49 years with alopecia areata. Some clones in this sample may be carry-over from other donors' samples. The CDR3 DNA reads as TGCGCCAGCAGCCCGTCTAGCTTAGATACGCAGTATTTT. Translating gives CASSPSSLDTQYF.